A single T cell receptor (beta chain) is shown here with its context. The data are from a study of control samples from healthy donors and cancer patients. This CDR3 is 14 amino acids long. Germline V gives CDR1 SNHLY, CDR2 FYNNEI. Trimming stripped 8 bases from V and 3 bases from J, with 14 bases between. TCRdb keeps only in-frame clones here, not all; method: immunoSEQ multiplex PCR. The profile shows 65,000 to 90,000 clones, 87% of them singletons. The V gene is TRBV2, the J gene TRBJ2-1; D possibly corresponds to TRBD2 (5 bases). The source material was blood. The receptor was derived from a man between 45 and 60 years old in good health. The CDR3: CASRTERNYNEQFF. For the CDR3, the DNA is TGTGCCAGCCGGACTGAACGGAACTACAATGAGCAGTTCTTC.